These 2 T cell receptor beta chains originate from one sample sequenced in a study of blood T cell repertoires in COVID-19. The repertoire was sequenced with immunoSEQ multiplex PCR; TCRdb's copy has only in-frame clones and lacks some. The table shows 70,000 or so clones, with about 85% occurring only once. Input material: peripheral blood. The receptors come from a man aged 65 to 79 with active COVID-19.

This chain connects TRBV5-1 to TRBJ2-3; the match to TRBD1 covers 8 bases. Looked up from germline, CDR1 is SGHRS and CDR2 is YFSETQ. CDR3 length equals 16 residues. The trim removed 4 bases at V and 0 bases at J, leaving 7 bases unmatched. The CDR3 loop is CASSTGQGLSTDTQYF. The DNA of the CDR3 is TGCGCCAGCAGCACCGGACAGGGCCTTAGCACAGATACGCAGTATTTT.

The chain couples TRBV19 to TRBJ2-7, with TRBD2 matching 8 bases. V was pared by 3 bases and J by 2 bases, with 3 bases of the junction left unmatched. Germline V gives CDR1 LNHDA, CDR2 SQIVND (reference sequence). The CDR3 length is 14 residues. The CDR3 DNA sequence: TGTGCCAGTAGTATGGTGGGACTAGCCTACGAGCAGTACTTC. Its protein product is CASSMVGLAYEQYF.